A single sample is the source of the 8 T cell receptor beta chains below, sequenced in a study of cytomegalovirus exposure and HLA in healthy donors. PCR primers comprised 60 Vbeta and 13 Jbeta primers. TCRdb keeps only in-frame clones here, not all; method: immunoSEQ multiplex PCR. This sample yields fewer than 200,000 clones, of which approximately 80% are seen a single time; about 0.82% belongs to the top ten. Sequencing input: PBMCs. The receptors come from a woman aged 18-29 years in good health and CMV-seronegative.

The CDR3 DNA sequence: TGTGCCAGCAGCCTACAGGGTTTGAGTGAGACAAGGCAGCCCCAGCATTTT. It is translated as CASSLQGLSETRQPQHF. This chain connects TRBV9 to TRBJ1-5; a possible D gene is TRBD1 (6 bases). The germline V gene has CDR1 SGDLS and CDR2 YYNGEE. Trimming pared 4 bases from V and 7 bases from J, leaving 24 bases between. The CDR3 loop spans 17 amino acids.

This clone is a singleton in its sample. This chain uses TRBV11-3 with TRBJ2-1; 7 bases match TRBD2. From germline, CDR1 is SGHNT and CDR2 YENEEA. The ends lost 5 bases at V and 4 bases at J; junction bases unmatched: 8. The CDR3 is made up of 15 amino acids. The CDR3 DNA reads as TGTGCCAGCAGCCAAAGCGGGACTCGATACAATGAGCAGTTCTTC. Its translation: CASSQSGTRYNEQFF.

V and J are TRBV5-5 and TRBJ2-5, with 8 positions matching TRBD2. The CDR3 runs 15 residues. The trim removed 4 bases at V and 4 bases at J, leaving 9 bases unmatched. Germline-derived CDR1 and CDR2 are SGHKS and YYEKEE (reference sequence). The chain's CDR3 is CASSAAGDKTETQYF. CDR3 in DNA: TGTGCCAGCAGCGCAGCGGGAGACAAAACAGAGACCCAGTACTTC.

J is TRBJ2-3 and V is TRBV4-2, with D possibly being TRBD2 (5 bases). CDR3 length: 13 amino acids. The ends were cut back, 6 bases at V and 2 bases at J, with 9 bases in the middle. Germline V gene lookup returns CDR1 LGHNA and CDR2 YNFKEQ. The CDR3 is CASRGEPTDTQYF. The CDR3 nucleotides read TGTGCCAGCAGGGGAGAACCCACAGATACGCAGTATTTT.

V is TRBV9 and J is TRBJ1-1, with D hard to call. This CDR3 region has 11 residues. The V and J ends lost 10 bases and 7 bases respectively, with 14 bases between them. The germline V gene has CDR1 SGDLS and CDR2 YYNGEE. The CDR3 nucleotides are TGTGCCTCTTCGGCCGGGAGTGAAGCTTTCTTT. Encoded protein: CASSAGSEAFF.

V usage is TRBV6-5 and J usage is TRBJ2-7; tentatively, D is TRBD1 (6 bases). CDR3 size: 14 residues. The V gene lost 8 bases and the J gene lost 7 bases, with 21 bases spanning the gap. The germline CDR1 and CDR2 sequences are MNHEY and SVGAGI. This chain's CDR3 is CASGGQGQLFEQYF. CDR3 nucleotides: TGTGCCAGCGGGGGACAAGGACAGCTCTTTGAGCAGTACTTC.

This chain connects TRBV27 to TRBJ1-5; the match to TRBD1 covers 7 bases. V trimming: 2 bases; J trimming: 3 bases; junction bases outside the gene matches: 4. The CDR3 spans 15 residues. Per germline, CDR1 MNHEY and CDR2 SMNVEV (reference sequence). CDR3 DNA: TGTGCCAGCAGTTTAAATGGACAGGCCAATCAGCCCCAGCATTTT. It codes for CASSLNGQANQPQHF.

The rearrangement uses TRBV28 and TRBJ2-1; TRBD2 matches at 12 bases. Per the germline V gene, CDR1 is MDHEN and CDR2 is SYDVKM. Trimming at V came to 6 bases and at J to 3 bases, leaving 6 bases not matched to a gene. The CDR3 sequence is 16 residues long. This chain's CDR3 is CASSLRGLAGYNEQFF. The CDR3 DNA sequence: TGTGCCAGCAGCCTGAGGGGACTAGCGGGCTACAATGAGCAGTTCTTC. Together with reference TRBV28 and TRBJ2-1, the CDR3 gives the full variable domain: DVKVTQSSRYLVKRTGEKVFLECVQDMDHENMFWYRQDPGLGLRLIYFSYDVKMKEKGDIPEGYSVSREKKERFSLILESASTNQTSMYLCASSLRGLAGYNEQFFGPGTRLTVL.